The 29 T cell receptor beta chains reported below all come from one sample, sequenced in a study of metastatic and nonmetastatic thyroid tumors. MiXCR re-clonotyped the PCR reads for TCRdb. Among about 25,000 clones listed, approximately 19% were seen once. No treatment of any kind had been given to any patient before thyroid surgery. The sample taken for sequencing was blood. The receptors originated from a male donor with papillary thyroid cancer or a benign thyroid nodule (not recorded which). Some clones in this sample may be carry-over from other donors' samples.

Notes on this clone: One end of the junction does not line up with germline, which may come from a read error. The gene calls are TRBV11-2 and TRBJ1-2; D unresolved. CDR1 and CDR2 from the germline V gene are SGHAT and FQNNGV. This CDR3 is 12 amino acids long. CDR3 DNA sequence: TGTTCCAGCAGCTTCTTGGTGGATGGCTACACCTTC. Translating it yields CSSSFLVDGYTF.

Turning to this clone: Just one base apart from a much larger clone, this may be a read error. This CDR3 is also generated by other DNA sequences in the sample. The V call is TRBV2, the J call TRBJ2-5, with 7 bases aligning to TRBD2. The length of the CDR3 is 14 residues. Germline CDR1 and CDR2: SNHLY and FYNNEI. Trimming removed 8 bases from V and 5 bases from J; junction bases left unmatched: 11. CDR3 residues: CASVPQREQETQYF. As DNA, the CDR3 is TGTGCCAGCGTCCCCCAGCGGGAACAGGAGACCCAGTACTTC.

The sample holds many counts of this clone. This chain connects TRBV5-4 to TRBJ2-2; 7 bases map to TRBD2. The junction had 4 bases not matched to a gene; V was cut back by 6 bases and J by 2 bases. This CDR3 is built from 14 residues. CDR1 is SGHNT, CDR2 YYREEE, per germline (reference sequence). CDR3 protein: CASKGLHNTGELFF. The CDR3 coding sequence is TGTGCCAGCAAGGGACTACATAACACCGGGGAGCTGTTTTTT.

The V call is TRBV6-5, the J call TRBJ1-3, with a possible D match to TRBD1 (5 bases). Looked up from germline, CDR1 is MNHEY and CDR2 is SVGAGI. The CDR3 is made up of 16 amino acids. V lost 0 bases to trimming and J lost 4 bases, with 13 bases between them. CDR3 region: CASSYSAGQEGNTIYF. The CDR3 region has the DNA TGTGCCAGCAGTTACTCAGCAGGGCAGGAAGGAAACACCATATATTTT.

The chain joins TRBV27 to TRBJ1-4; 9 bases agree with TRBD1. This CDR3 has 14 amino acids. V lost 8 bases and J lost 7; bases outside the gene matches: 8. Looked up from germline, CDR1 is MNHEY and CDR2 is SMNVEV (reference sequence). The CDR3 is CASGIDRGVEKLFF. CDR3 nucleotides: TGTGCCAGCGGTATCGACAGGGGGGTTGAAAAACTGTTTTTT.

This clone was recorded a few times. No DNA is shown, since the ends of the CDR3 on it are uncertain; the CDR3 is the one TCRdb lists. The genes are TRBV6-9 and TRBJ2-3. Germline CDR1 is MNHGY and CDR2 is SVAAGI. The CDR3 is made up of 11 amino acids, end residues included. CDR3 region: CVSSYVCTQYF.

This clone was recorded a few times. The chain has TRBV6-1 and TRBJ2-7, with D possibly TRBD1 on 5 matching bases. The V end was cut by 8 bases, the J end by 3 bases, with 11 bases between. The CDR3 length is 12 residues. The germline gives CDR1 MNHNS, CDR2 SASEGT. The CDR3 is CASASGNYEQYF. The CDR3 DNA sequence: TGTGCCAGCGCGTCAGGGAACTACGAGCAGTACTTC.

This clone was seen ten or more times. One base away lies a much larger clone, so this may be a sequencing read error. This chain connects TRBV19 to TRBJ1-2; 8 nucleotides line up with TRBD1. The CDR3 spans 16 residues. Germline V lookup: CDR1 LNHDA, CDR2 SQIVND (reference sequence). The CDR3 sequence is CASGISPSTGDYGYTF. In DNA form, the CDR3 reads TGTGCCAGTGGTATTTCCCCATCGACAGGGGACTATGGCTACACCTTC.

The chain is built from TRBV27 and TRBJ2-5, with TRBD2 matching over 8 bases. This CDR3 comprises 14 residues. Germline V gene sequence: CDR1 MNHEY, CDR2 SMNVEV (reference sequence). With V trimmed by 6 bases and J by 1 base, 4 bases remained unmatched. The CDR3: CASSPGGLQETQYF. As DNA, the CDR3 is TGTGCCAGCAGCCCGGGGGGGCTCCAAGAGACCCAGTACTTC.

At least ten counts were recorded for this clone. This chain uses TRBV11-1 with TRBJ1-1, with TRBD1 identical over 11 bases. J lost 3 bases, V lost 3 bases, and 6 bases had no gene match. This CDR3 has 16 residues. Germline assignment: CDR1 SGHAT and CDR2 FQDESV (reference sequence). CDR3 residues: CASSFPRTGGYTEAFF. The DNA for the CDR3 is TGTGCCAGCAGCTTTCCAAGGACAGGGGGCTACACTGAAGCTTTCTTT.

This clone was counted ten times or more. At the DNA level, this CDR3 is encoded by other sequences in the same sample as well. The chain couples TRBV4-1 to TRBJ2-7; 8 positions match TRBD1. After removal of 0 bases from V and 0 bases from J, the junction contained 4 bases not matched to a gene. This CDR3 is built from 16 residues. The germline gives CDR1 MGHRA, CDR2 YSYEKL. The CDR3 is CASSQDRTGTSYEQYF. The CDR3 DNA reads TGCGCCAGCAGCCAAGATAGGACAGGGACCTCCTACGAGCAGTACTTC.

This clone appeared many times. CDR3 amino acids: CASSYPQVEAGLQAKNIQYF. The CDR3 region has the DNA TGTGCCAGCAGTTATCCCCAAGTGGAGGCGGGGCTTCAAGCCAAAAACATTCAGTACTTC. The chain joins TRBV6-5 to TRBJ2-4; D perhaps matches TRBD2 (6 bases). Deletions cut 3 bases from V and 0 bases from J, with 24 bases between. Germline loops: CDR1 MNHEY, CDR2 SVGAGI. The CDR3 runs to 20 residues.

This clone was detected many times. V is TRBV4-2 and J is TRBJ2-7; 7 bases are shared with TRBD2. Trimming cost V 4 bases and J 3 bases; bases outside gene matches: 6. CDR3 length equals 14 residues. Germline V gives CDR1 LGHNA, CDR2 YNFKEQ. The CDR3 bases are TGTGCCAGCAGCCCCAGCGGGAACTTCTACGAGCAGTACTTC. Protein: CASSPSGNFYEQYF.

The chain is built from TRBV15 and TRBJ2-1; D is unclear. Germline V gene sequence: CDR1 LNHNV, CDR2 YYDKDF (reference sequence). Trimming stripped 1 base from V and 3 bases from J, with 7 bases between. This CDR3 is 14 amino acids long. CDR3 nucleotides: TGTGCCACCAGCAGAGCTAGGTACTACAATGAGCAGTTCTTC. This sequence encodes CATSRARYYNEQFF.

Ten or more counts support this clone. The chain joins TRBV2 to TRBJ1-2; D remains ambiguous. This CDR3 is 14 amino acids long. The V end lost 3 bases, the J end lost 0 bases, and 8 bases lay between the germline ends. Germline values: CDR1 SNHLY, CDR2 FYNNEI. The CDR3 spells CASSEVRTNYGYTF. CDR3 DNA sequence: TGTGCCAGCAGTGAGGTGCGGACTAACTATGGCTACACCTTC.

The chain joins TRBV25-1 to TRBJ2-1; possibly TRBD2 for D (5 bases). The CDR3 is made up of 14 amino acids. V was clipped by 8 bases and J by 2 bases, with 13 bases between them. Germline CDR1 reads MGHDK; CDR2 reads SYGVNS. The CDR3 DNA reads TGTGCCAGCCAAAAGGCGGGTCCCTACAATGAGCAGTTCTTC. Translation gives CASQKAGPYNEQFF. The full variable domain, in which reference TRBV25-1 and TRBJ2-1 provide the parts outside the CDR3, is EADIYQTPRYLVIGTGKKITLECSQTMGHDKMYWYQQDPGMELHLIHYSYGVNSTEKGDLSSESTVSRIRTEHFPLTLESARPSHTSQYLCASQKAGPYNEQFFGPGTRLTVL.

This clone occurred many times. V usage is TRBV3-1 and J usage is TRBJ2-1, with a tentative D call TRBD2 (6 bases). The CDR3 has 17 residues. Between the trimmed V and J ends, which lost 4 bases and 6 bases, there was a span of 22 bases. Per the germline V gene, CDR1 is LGHDT and CDR2 is YNNKEL (reference sequence). The CDR3 nucleotides are TGTGCCAGCAGCCGCCCCCCCACGGGACTCCAGCCCAATGAGCAGTTCTTC. This gives the protein CASSRPPTGLQPNEQFF.

The rearrangement joins TRBV2 to TRBJ1-6; D call uncertain. Trimming removed 8 bases from V and 7 bases from J, with 21 bases in between. Germline CDR1 and CDR2: SNHLY and FYNNEI. The CDR3 is 16 amino acids. The DNA for the CDR3 is TGTGCCAGCCCTGAGGGTCCCCCCCCCCGAAATTCACCCCTCCACTTT. As protein: CASPEGPPPRNSPLHF.

The V gene is TRBV4-1, the J gene TRBJ2-7; no clear D gene. Germline CDR1 MGHRA, CDR2 YSYEKL. The V gene lost 4 bases and the J gene lost 8 bases, with 18 bases spanning the gap. The CDR3 sequence is 14 residues long. CDR3 sequence (DNA): TGCGCCAGCAGCCCCCCCCGTGTACCTTACCAGCAGTACTTC. It translates to CASSPPRVPYQQYF.

The table lists this clone with many counts. A much bigger clone sits one base away, suggesting this may be a read error. The rearrangement links TRBV7-9 to TRBJ2-5; no firm D call. This CDR3 spans 11 amino acids. Germline assignment: CDR1 SEHNR and CDR2 FQNEAQ (reference sequence). Trimming cost V 1 base and J 7 bases, with 4 bases left between them. For the CDR3, the DNA is TGTGCCAGCAGCTTAGGGGGGACCCAGTACTTC. Encoded protein: CASSLGGTQYF. Supplemented by reference TRBV7-9 and TRBJ2-5, the full variable domain reads DTGVSQNPRHKITKRGQNVTFRCDPISEHNRLYWYRQTLGQGPEFLTYFQNEAQLEKSRLLSDRFSAERPKGSFSTLEIQRTEQGDSAMYLCASSLGGTQYFGPGTRLLVL.

This clone showed up just a few times. The V call is TRBV10-2, the J call TRBJ2-1; unclear D gene. The germline CDR1 and CDR2 sequences are WSHSY and SAAADI. The CDR3 length is 15 residues. V lost 0 bases to trimming and J lost 8 bases, with 14 bases between them. The CDR3 DNA reads TGCGCCAGCAGTGAGTCGACTGCAACCGGGCATGAGCAGTTCTTC. Its translation: CASSESTATGHEQFF.

This clone was picked up many times. The chain joins TRBV28 to TRBJ1-5; a weak D match, TRBD1 (6 bases). Trimming took off 5 bases at V and 1 base at J, with 18 bases between the two ends. CDR1 and CDR2 from the germline V gene are MDHEN and SYDVKM. This CDR3 region has 17 residues. CDR3 loop: CASSIPQGIASNQPQHF. DNA for the CDR3: TGTGCCAGCAGTATCCCCCAGGGGATCGCAAGCAATCAGCCCCAGCATTTT.

This clone was seen ten or more times. This rearrangement joins TRBV12-3 or TRBV12-4 to TRBJ1-5; 7 nucleotides align to TRBD1. The CDR3 runs 14 residues. V gave up 6 bases and J gave up 4 bases; unmatched junction bases: 6. The CDR3 is CASRKQGLNQPQHF. CDR3 DNA sequence: TGTGCCAGCAGAAAACAGGGGCTGAATCAGCCCCAGCATTTT.

In its sample, this clone ranks as medium-sized. The rearrangement uses TRBV25-1 and TRBJ2-7, with 8 bases fitting TRBD1. J lost 4 bases, V lost 1 base, and 6 bases had no gene match. Germline assignment: CDR1 MGHDK and CDR2 SYGVNS. The CDR3 is 15 residues long. In DNA, the CDR3 is TGTGCCAGCAGTGAATCCCCCGGGACAGGTTACGAGCAGTACTTC. Protein sequence: CASSESPGTGYEQYF.

A few counts support this clone. The gene calls are TRBV5-1 and TRBJ1-4; D call uncertain. The V end was cut by 2 bases, the J end by 2 bases, with 16 bases between. CDR3 length: 17 residues. Per germline, CDR1 SGHRS and CDR2 YFSETQ. The CDR3 bases are TGCGCCAGCAGCTTAAGGGTCAGGACGTCTACTAATGAAAAACTGTTTTTT. Protein sequence: CASSLRVRTSTNEKLFF. The whole variable domain, filled in from reference TRBV5-1 and TRBJ1-4, reads KAGVTQTPRYLIKTRGQQVTLSCSPISGHRSVSWYQQTPGQGLQFLFEYFSETQRNKGNFPGRFSGRQFSNSRSEMNVSTLELGDSALYLCASSLRVRTSTNEKLFFGSGTQLSVL.

The chain links TRBV6-1 to TRBJ2-2; D gene uncertain. CDR3 length equals 13 residues. Trimming stripped 4 bases from V and 7 bases from J, with 10 bases between. Germline V gene sequence: CDR1 MNHNS, CDR2 SASEGT. CDR3 region: CASSVQENGELFF. DNA of the CDR3: TGTGCCAGCAGTGTTCAGGAGAACGGGGAGCTGTTTTTT.

J is TRBJ2-3 and V is TRBV5-1; tentatively, D is TRBD1 or TRBD2 (6 bases each). The CDR3 covers 15 residues. The V gene lost 0 bases and the J gene lost 5 bases, with 13 bases spanning the gap. The germline CDR1 and CDR2 sequences are SGHRS and YFSETQ. In DNA form, the CDR3 reads TGCGCCAGCAGCTTGGGGGGGGCGCACGGAGATACGCAGTATTTT. Translating gives CASSLGGAHGDTQYF.

This clone was seen a handful of times. The chain joins TRBV12-3 or TRBV12-4 to TRBJ1-1; possibly TRBD1 for D (5 bases). This CDR3 contains 12 residues. V was pared by 3 bases and J by 6 bases, with 8 bases between. The CDR3 protein is CASSFLGAEAFF. The DNA for the CDR3 is TGTGCCAGCAGTTTTTTGGGGGCTGAAGCTTTCTTT.

V is TRBV11-1 and J is TRBJ2-1; weak D call: TRBD1 (5 bases). The length of the CDR3 is 15 residues. Trimming took 3 bases from V and 9 from J, leaving 18 bases between them. Germline values: CDR1 SGHAT, CDR2 FQDESV (reference sequence). CDR3 coding DNA: TGTGCCAGCAGCTTCGGACATGGTGCGCGACGTGAGCAGTTCTTC. Translation gives CASSFGHGARREQFF.